This entry describes one T cell receptor beta chain. This CDR3 is 14 amino acids long. V dropped 1 base and J dropped 5 bases, with 10 bases sitting between them. Germline CDR1 and CDR2: SGHTA and FQGTGA. The data were taken from a study of blood T cell repertoires in COVID-19. Study background: Some COVID-19 samples were acute and others convalescent; all came from the United States, Italy and Spain. T cells, B-cell-depleted T cells, or PBMCs supplied cDNA or gDNA.

Original methodology: Reference gene primers were amplified, and this amplification served to estimate nucleated cell counts. Clones were sequenced by immunoSEQ multiplex PCR, and TCRdb holds only the in-frame ones, with some missing. The DNA was the basis for D and trimming; V, J and clone size are from that table. The sample carries around 24,000 clones, roughly 76% recorded once. This chain links TRBV7-3 with TRBJ2-3, with D possibly matching TRBD2 (5 bases). The sequence was collected from a woman of 80 years or more with acute or convalescent COVID-19. The specimen sequenced was peripheral blood. CDR3 sequence: CASSLSGQGDTQYF. Written as DNA, the CDR3 is TGTGCCAGCAGCTTAAGCGGGCAAGGAGATACGCAGTATTTT.